The 27 T cell receptor beta chains below were found in one sample sequenced in a study of CD8 T cells in ankylosing spondylitis. Their specific antigens are unknown. Study-level findings and limits: Typical of ankylosing spondylitis blood, it appeared, was a TCR beta motif of under 10 highly homologous variants.

TCRdb passed the 5' RACE reads through MiXCR, listing each CDR3 protein once. The sample yields 500,000 or so distinct CDR3 sequences, over 4% seen once. The source material was blood, either unsorted or a sorted T cell fraction (not recorded which). These receptors came from a male donor with ankylosing spondylitis.

There are many counts of this clonotype. The chain employs TRBV28 and TRBJ2-1, with 9 bases lining up with TRBD2. CDR1 and CDR2 from the germline V gene are MDHEN and SYDVKM. After removal of 4 bases from V and 9 bases from J, the junction contained 4 bases not matched to a gene. This CDR3 spans 13 amino acids. CDR3 region: CASSYPLAGEQFF. Written as DNA, the CDR3 is TGTGCCAGCAGTTACCCACTAGCGGGTGAGCAGTTCTTC. The variable domain in full, with the rest retrieved from reference TRBV28 and TRBJ2-1, is DVKVTQSSRYLVKRTGEKVFLECVQDMDHENMFWYRQDPGLGLRLIYFSYDVKMKEKGDIPEGYSVSREKKERFSLILESASTNQTSMYLCASSYPLAGEQFFGPGTRLTVL.

The sample holds many counts of this clonotype. This chain joins TRBV12-3 or TRBV12-4 and TRBJ1-1, with D possibly being TRBD1 (5 bases). The CDR3 contains 13 residues. With 2 bases removed from V and 7 bases from J, the gap between germline ends came to 11 bases. CDR3 loop: CASSLRRGSEAFF. In DNA, the CDR3 is TGTGCCAGCAGTTTAAGGCGGGGCAGTGAAGCTTTCTTT.

This clonotype was picked up many times. This chain joins TRBV5-1 and TRBJ2-3; 10 positions agree with TRBD2. After removal of 0 bases from V and 2 bases from J, the junction contained 6 bases not matched to a gene. Looked up from germline, CDR1 is SGHRS and CDR2 is YFSETQ. The CDR3 contains 17 residues. The DNA of the CDR3 is TGCGCCAGCAGCTTGGGCTTCCTAGCGGGGGCCACAGATACGCAGTATTTT. This gives the protein CASSLGFLAGATDTQYF.

This clonotype showed up many times. This sequence joins TRBV6-1 and TRBJ1-4, with unresolved D. The CDR3 has 15 residues. V gave up 6 bases and J gave up 4 bases, with 15 bases separating them. Germline-derived CDR1 and CDR2 are MNHNS and SASEGT. The CDR3 sequence: CASSLTEGFNEKLFF. CDR3 nucleotides: TGTGCCAGCAGCCTCACCGAGGGCTTTAATGAAAAACTGTTTTTT.

This clonotype was recorded many times. CDR3 in DNA: TGTGCCAGCAGTGACGGGACTAGCGGGGTTCGCTCCTACAATGAGCAGTTCTTC. Amino acid sequence: CASSDGTSGVRSYNEQFF. V and J are TRBV6-2 or TRBV6-3 and TRBJ2-1, with 13 positions matching TRBD2. Per the germline V gene, CDR1 is MNHEY and CDR2 is SVGEGT. V gave up 5 bases and J gave up 0 bases; unmatched junction bases: 7. The CDR3 contains 18 residues.

This clonotype was picked up many times. The chain combines TRBV20-1 with TRBJ1-1, with 10 bases that match TRBD1. This CDR3 spans 17 amino acids. The V gene's germline CDR1 is DFQATT and CDR2 SNEGSKA (reference sequence). V shed 1 base and J 0 bases; nucleotides not matched to a gene: 8. For the CDR3, the DNA is TGCAGTGCTAGAGCCCTCGGGACAGGGGATATGAACACTGAAGCTTTCTTT. This encodes CSARALGTGDMNTEAFF.

In its sample, this clonotype was seen many times. The chain has TRBV5-6 and TRBJ2-1; D remains ambiguous. Germline V gives CDR1 SGHDT, CDR2 YYEEEE. CDR3 length: 15 residues. The ends were cut back, 0 bases at V and 3 bases at J, with 10 bases in the middle. This CDR3 reads CASSLVEGFYNEQFF. As DNA, the CDR3 is TGTGCCAGCAGCTTGGTGGAAGGGTTCTACAATGAGCAGTTCTTC.

This clonotype showed up many times. The CDR3 bases are TGCAGCTGTGCTGGGCTCAATGAGCAGTTCTTC. It yields the protein CSCAGLNEQFF. This chain uses TRBV20-1 with TRBJ2-1, with D unresolved. The CDR3 consists of 11 residues. Germline CDR1 and CDR2: DFQATT and SNEGSKA (reference sequence).

Ten or more counts support this clonotype. The rearrangement joins TRBV6-1 to TRBJ1-5; D unresolved. The CDR3 is 14 amino acids. CDR1 MNHNS and CDR2 SASEGT come from the germline V gene. V was clipped by 3 bases and J by 0 bases, with 6 bases between them. The chain's CDR3 is CASSEYNSNQPQHF. The CDR3 DNA is TGTGCCAGCAGTGAGTATAATAGCAATCAGCCCCAGCATTTT.

This clonotype was seen more than once but under ten times. The V call is TRBV20-1, the J call TRBJ2-4, with 10 bases identical to TRBD2. Germline V gene data show CDR1 as DFQATT and CDR2 as SNEGSKA (reference sequence). The junction had 10 bases not matched to a gene; V was cut back by 5 bases and J by 9 bases. The CDR3 is 14 residues long. The CDR3 protein is CSAPPLAGETIQYF. The CDR3 nucleotides read TGCAGTGCTCCCCCCCTAGCGGGAGAGACCATTCAGTACTTC.

This clonotype was recorded at least ten times. The gene calls are TRBV5-1 and TRBJ2-7; D possibly corresponds to TRBD1 (6 bases). Germline V lookup: CDR1 SGHRS, CDR2 YFSETQ. V gave up 7 bases and J gave up 3 bases, with 17 bases separating them. The CDR3 spans 14 residues. The CDR3 loop reads CASGIGQSDYEQYF. The CDR3 DNA is TGCGCCAGCGGCATTGGACAGTCTGACTACGAGCAGTACTTC. The complete variable domain, with remaining parts taken from reference TRBV5-1 and TRBJ2-7, reads KAGVTQTPRYLIKTRGQQVTLSCSPISGHRSVSWYQQTPGQGLQFLFEYFSETQRNKGNFPGRFSGRQFSNSRSEMNVSTLELGDSALYLCASGIGQSDYEQYFGPGTRLTVT.

There are many counts of this clonotype. The CDR3 reads CASSLAGLASTDTQYF. DNA for the CDR3: TGTGCCAGCAGTTTAGCCGGACTAGCATCCACAGATACGCAGTATTTT. The chain uses TRBV12-3 or TRBV12-4 and TRBJ2-3; 8 nucleotides agree with TRBD2. The CDR3 runs to 16 residues. V was clipped by 0 bases and J by 2 bases; unmatched bases: 4.

This clonotype showed up many times. The chain combines TRBV7-2 with TRBJ1-1; TRBD1 matches 7 bases. J gave up 5 bases and V 5 bases, and 8 bases lay outside the gene matches. Germline CDR1 and CDR2: SGHTA and FQGNSA. This CDR3 is 14 amino acids long. CDR3 bases: TGTGCCAGCAGCGGGAGTACAGGGGCAACTGAAGCTTTCTTT. Amino acid sequence: CASSGSTGATEAFF.

This clonotype was seen repeatedly, ten times or more. The chain couples TRBV5-1 to TRBJ1-2; 9 bases line up with TRBD1. Losses at the gene ends were 1 base for V and 3 bases for J; bases not matched to a gene: 13. Germline CDR1 is SGHRS and CDR2 is YFSETQ. This CDR3 comprises 18 residues. The CDR3 DNA reads TGCGCCAGCAGCTTGATCCCCATCGCACAGGGGGCTGACTATGGCTACACCTTC. It specifies CASSLIPIAQGADYGYTF.

This clonotype was recorded many times. This CDR3 reads CAAGTGRVTEAFF. The CDR3 DNA follows: TGTGCCGCCGGGACAGGGAGAGTAACTGAAGCTTTCTTT. This chain connects TRBV12-3 or TRBV12-4 to TRBJ1-1, with 9 bases that match TRBD1. V shed 11 bases and J 5 bases; nucleotides not matched to a gene: 9. This CDR3 contains 13 residues.

This clonotype was counted many times. The V gene is TRBV7-2, the J gene TRBJ1-1; D not certain. V was trimmed by 5 bases and J by 1 base, leaving 14 bases between them. The CDR3 spans 15 residues. The germline V gene has CDR1 SGHTA and CDR2 FQGNSA. The CDR3: CASSARTWPNTEAFF. As DNA, the CDR3 is TGTGCCAGCAGCGCCCGGACCTGGCCGAACACTGAAGCTTTCTTT.

This clonotype was counted ten times or more. CDR3 sequence: CSVESSGYTDTQYF. In DNA, the CDR3 is TGCAGCGTTGAATCGTCAGGGTACACAGATACGCAGTATTTT. J is TRBJ2-3 and V is TRBV29-1; tentative D call: TRBD1 (5 bases). Looked up from germline, CDR1 is SQVTM and CDR2 is ANQGSEA. CDR3 size: 14 residues. Trimming stripped 2 bases from V and 2 bases from J, with 11 bases between.

There are many counts of this clonotype. V is TRBV6-1 and J is TRBJ2-7; TRBD1 matches 7 bases. Per the germline V gene, CDR1 is MNHNS and CDR2 is SASEGT. This CDR3 is built from 13 residues. V lost 6 bases and J lost 4; bases outside the gene matches: 6. The CDR3: CASRKDRDYEQYF. In nucleotides, the CDR3 is TGTGCCAGCAGAAAAGACAGGGATTACGAGCAGTACTTC.

The table lists this clonotype with many counts. The chain employs TRBV5-1 and TRBJ2-4, with TRBD2 matching 12 bases. The CDR3 is made up of 16 amino acids. V shed 5 bases and J 3 bases; nucleotides not matched to a gene: 6. CDR1 is SGHRS, CDR2 YFSETQ, per germline. In DNA, the CDR3 is TGCGCCAGCAGTCTAGCGGGGGGGTCCGACAAAAACATTCAGTACTTC. Residues: CASSLAGGSDKNIQYF.

This chain joins TRBV28 and TRBJ2-1; D is unclear. The CDR3 runs 12 residues. Germline V gene data show CDR1 as MDHEN and CDR2 as SYDVKM. With 6 bases removed from V and 6 bases from J, the gap between germline ends came to 9 bases. CDR3 region: CASRESGNEQFF. Here the CDR3 DNA reads TGTGCCAGCAGGGAGAGTGGCAATGAGCAGTTCTTC.

The V call is TRBV20-1, the J call TRBJ2-3; either TRBD1 or TRBD2 may fit D (5 bases each). Trimming shortened V by 2 bases and J by 3 bases, and 9 bases separated the two germline ends. The CDR3 has 13 residues. Germline CDR1 and CDR2: DFQATT and SNEGSKA (reference sequence). CDR3 amino acids: CSARIWGTDTQYF. Written as DNA, the CDR3 is TGCAGTGCTAGAATCTGGGGGACAGATACGCAGTATTTT.

The genes are TRBV2 and TRBJ2-4; possibly TRBD2 for D (5 bases). Looked up from germline, CDR1 is SNHLY and CDR2 is FYNNEI. This CDR3 contains 13 residues. Trimming took 6 bases from V and 2 from J, leaving 8 bases between them. The CDR3 DNA is TGTGCCAGCAGGAGGGCGCCCAAAAACATTCAGTACTTC. Translation gives CASRRAPKNIQYF.

This clonotype was counted many times. Written as DNA, the CDR3 is TGTGCCATCAGTGACCACCGGGGGCGGGAGTCCCCAGATACGCAGTATTTT. Its translation is CAISDHRGRESPDTQYF. This rearrangement joins TRBV10-3 to TRBJ2-3, with a tentative D call TRBD2 (7 bases). Between the trimmed V and J ends, which lost 3 bases and 4 bases, there was a span of 20 bases. From germline, CDR1 is ENHRY and CDR2 SYGVKD. The CDR3 is 17 amino acids.

This clonotype was detected only a few times. V usage is TRBV10-3 and J usage is TRBJ2-3, with 14 bases identical to TRBD2. The CDR3 totals 19 residues. Trimming took 5 bases from V and 0 from J; bases not matched to a gene: 10. Germline V gene data show CDR1 as ENHRY and CDR2 as SYGVKD. CDR3 in DNA: TGTGCCATCAGTCCGGGACTAGCGGGAGTCCGGGCTAGCACAGATACGCAGTATTTT. It yields the protein CAISPGLAGVRASTDTQYF.

This clonotype showed up many times. This chain links TRBV4-1 with TRBJ2-1; possibly TRBD2 for D (6 bases). The CDR3 loop spans 17 amino acids. From germline, CDR1 is MGHRA and CDR2 YSYEKL. The ends were cut back, 1 base at V and 0 bases at J, with 13 bases in the middle. CDR3 coding DNA: TGCGCCAGCAGCCAAGGTAGCGGCGGGGCCTCCTACAATGAGCAGTTCTTC. It codes for CASSQGSGGASYNEQFF.

This clonotype was recorded at least ten times. The chain joins TRBV12-3 or TRBV12-4 to TRBJ1-2, with 8 bases lining up with TRBD1. Losses at the gene ends were 5 bases for V and 6 bases for J; bases not matched to a gene: 14. The CDR3 is 16 residues long. The DNA of the CDR3 is TGTGCCAGCAGTCCCAGGACAGGGAGGGTTTTTGATGGCTACACCTTC. It encodes CASSPRTGRVFDGYTF.

This clonotype was detected many times. This chain joins TRBV29-1 and TRBJ2-5; 13 bases fit TRBD2. Germline V lookup: CDR1 SQVTM, CDR2 ANQGSEA. The V and J ends lost 6 bases and 4 bases, in that order; junction bases with no gene match: 11. CDR3 length: 16 amino acids. CDR3 nucleotides: TGCAGCGTCAAAGTAATCGGGACTAGCGGGGTAGAGACCCAGTACTTC. Protein sequence: CSVKVIGTSGVETQYF.